One and the same sample provided the 21 T cell receptor beta chains below, sequenced in a study of vaccination effects on CD4 cells after COVID-19. A roughly 10-day culture period preceded the isolation of CD4+ T cells. The cohort was immunized with two doses of either the BNT162b2 or mRNA-1273 vaccine. No antigen has been identified for these receptors. Profiling relied on immunoSEQ multiplex PCR, and the TCRdb table lists in-frame clones only, not all of them. This sample has some 47,000 clones, with just over 70% found just once. The sequenced sample was CD4+ T cells from PBMCs cultured without peptide, obtained after COVID-19 vaccination. These TCRs come from a human donor who received a COVID-19 vaccine.

V and J are TRBV27 and TRBJ1-1; D not certain. The CDR3 totals 16 residues. Germline V gene data show CDR1 as MNHEY and CDR2 as SMNVEV (reference sequence). With 0 bases removed from V and 4 bases from J, the gap between germline ends came to 15 bases. This CDR3 reads CASSLSVSPVVTEAFF. The CDR3 bases are TGTGCCAGCAGTTTATCGGTGTCTCCCGTTGTCACTGAAGCTTTCTTT.

The chain employs TRBV28 and TRBJ1-2, with a tentative D call TRBD1 (5 bases). Trimming stripped 5 bases from V and 4 bases from J, with 14 bases between. Germline values: CDR1 MDHEN, CDR2 SYDVKM. The CDR3 spans 14 residues. CDR3 DNA sequence: TGTGCCAGCAGTGGGCCAAGCGGGGGCTATGGCTACACCTTC. This codes for CASSGPSGGYGYTF.

The chain has TRBV2 and TRBJ1-2, with TRBD1 matching 7 bases. V trimming: 7 bases; J trimming: 2 bases; junction bases outside the gene matches: 4. Germline CDR1 is SNHLY and CDR2 is FYNNEI. The CDR3 is 13 amino acids. CDR3 sequence reads: CASMGQNNYGYTF. CDR3 in DNA: TGTGCCAGCATGGGACAGAACAACTATGGCTACACCTTC.

This chain connects TRBV19 to TRBJ2-7; 9 bases line up with TRBD1. The CDR3 contains 15 residues. CDR1 and CDR2 from the germline V gene are LNHDA and SQIVND (reference sequence). V lost 4 bases, J lost 8 bases, and 12 bases stayed unmatched. The CDR3 DNA is TGTGCCAGTAGTACCACCGGGACAGGGATAAGGAAGCAGTACTTC. Its translation is CASSTTGTGIRKQYF.

The chain recombines TRBV5-4 with TRBJ2-6; a weak D match, TRBD2 (6 bases). The CDR3 extends over 15 amino acids. The germline gives CDR1 SGHNT, CDR2 YYREEE (reference sequence). V dropped 0 bases and J dropped 4 bases, with 8 bases sitting between them. The CDR3 region is CASSLALAGANVLTF. The CDR3 DNA reads as TGTGCCAGCAGCTTGGCCCTAGCGGGGGCCAACGTCCTGACTTTC.

The chain has TRBV6-6 and TRBJ2-7, with D uncertain. V lost 6 bases and J lost 4, with 22 bases in between. CDR1 is MNHNY, CDR2 SVGAGI, per germline (reference sequence). The CDR3 is 16 residues long. The CDR3 sequence: CASSRRGGQREYEQYF. The CDR3 DNA reads as TGTGCCAGCAGCCGCCGTGGTGGCCAGCGAGAATACGAGCAGTACTTC.

This chain joins TRBV5-4 and TRBJ1-1; D is unresolved. Trimming cost V 1 base and J 0 bases, with 10 bases left between them. The CDR3 loop spans 15 amino acids. The germline V gene encodes CDR1 SGHNT and CDR2 YYREEE (reference sequence). CDR3: CASSLLAGVNTEAFF. The CDR3 DNA follows: TGTGCCAGCAGCTTGTTGGCAGGAGTGAACACTGAAGCTTTCTTT. The full variable domain, completed using reference TRBV5-4 and TRBJ1-1, is ETGVTQSPTHLIKTRGQQVTLRCSSQSGHNTVSWYQQALGQGPQFIFQYYREEENGRGNFPPRFSGLQFPNYSSELNVNALELDDSALYLCASSLLAGVNTEAFFGQGTRLTVV.

This chain uses TRBV7-9 with TRBJ1-3, with D perhaps matching TRBD1 (6 bases). The germline V gene encodes CDR1 SEHNR and CDR2 FQNEAQ (reference sequence). The CDR3 sequence is 14 residues long. Trimming stripped 6 bases from V and 3 bases from J, with 12 bases between. The chain's CDR3 is CASRGGGYGNTIYF. The CDR3, as DNA: TGTGCCAGCAGGGGAGGGGGGTATGGAAACACCATATATTTT.

The chain carries TRBV2 and TRBJ1-2; no clear D. The CDR3 extends over 13 amino acids. V lost 3 bases to trimming and J lost 0 bases, with 5 bases between them. Germline CDR1 and CDR2: SNHLY and FYNNEI. In DNA form, the CDR3 reads TGTGCCAGCAGTGACAGTTCTAACTATGGCTACACCTTC. Translated: CASSDSSNYGYTF.

The rearrangement uses TRBV10-3 and TRBJ2-7, with D tentatively TRBD2 (5 bases). The germline V gene has CDR1 ENHRY and CDR2 SYGVKD. Trimming removed 6 bases at V and 0 bases at J, with 6 bases between. The CDR3 is 12 residues long. The CDR3 protein is CAISGVSYEQYF. Here the CDR3 DNA reads TGTGCCATCAGCGGGGTCTCCTACGAGCAGTACTTC.

The genes are TRBV24-1 and TRBJ2-3; D might be TRBD2 (7 bases). This CDR3 contains 17 residues. Trimming cost V 7 bases and J 1 base, with 20 bases left between them. Germline loops: CDR1 KGHDR, CDR2 SFDVKD. Here the CDR3 DNA reads TGTGCCACCAGCCCCTTAGGGGGGGGGACACGCACAGATACGCAGTATTTT. Encoded protein: CATSPLGGGTRTDTQYF.

This chain connects TRBV6-5 to TRBJ2-7; tentative D call: TRBD1 (6 bases). With 2 bases removed from V and 8 bases from J, the gap between germline ends came to 13 bases. Germline lookup yields CDR1 MNHEY and CDR2 SVGAGI. This CDR3 has 13 residues. The CDR3 DNA sequence: TGTGCCAGCAGTTACCAGATGGACAGCCAGCAGTACTTC. The encoded protein is CASSYQMDSQQYF.

This chain links TRBV19 with TRBJ1-2; D gene uncertain. CDR3 length: 16 residues. Trimming stripped 4 bases from V and 1 base from J, with 16 bases between. Germline V gene sequence: CDR1 LNHDA, CDR2 SQIVND (reference sequence). This CDR3 reads CASSTRLGINNYGYTF. The CDR3 DNA sequence: TGTGCCAGTAGTACCAGACTGGGGATAAATAACTATGGCTACACCTTC.

V gene TRBV20-1 combines with J gene TRBJ1-1; 7 nucleotides line up with TRBD1. Germline V gene lookup returns CDR1 DFQATT and CDR2 SNEGSKA (reference sequence). Germline trimming cut 3 bases from V and 1 base from J; bases unmatched to any gene: 8. The CDR3 consists of 15 residues. The CDR3 DNA is TGCAGTGCTAGTAATCAGGGGGGACCGAACACTGAAGCTTTCTTT. Translation gives CSASNQGGPNTEAFF.

This sequence joins TRBV5-1 and TRBJ2-3, with TRBD2 matching over 9 bases. CDR1 is SGHRS and CDR2 is YFSETQ in the germline V gene. The length of the CDR3 is 16 residues. Unmatched junction bases numbered 9, after V lost 6 bases and J lost 1 base. DNA of the CDR3: TGCGCCAGCACCCCCCTTAGCGGGGGTGGCACAGATACGCAGTATTTT. It is translated as CASTPLSGGGTDTQYF.

The genes are TRBV12-1 and TRBJ2-5; TRBD2 is taken as the D call from the table, unchecked against the DNA. TRBV12-1 is listed as a pseudogene. This CDR3 spans 13 amino acids. As DNA, the CDR3 is TGTGCCAGCAGCTTTGGGAGTGATGAGACCCAGTACTTC. The encoded protein is CASSFGSDETQYF.

The V and J genes are TRBV4-1 and TRBJ1-1; 10 bases agree with TRBD1. Germline trimming cut 7 bases from V and 6 bases from J; bases unmatched to any gene: 11. This CDR3 comprises 15 residues. Germline values: CDR1 MGHRA, CDR2 YSYEKL. DNA of the CDR3: TGCGCCAGCAAACGACAGGGGGCTCTGGGTTCTGAAGCTTTCTTT. Translating it yields CASKRQGALGSEAFF.

The CDR3: CASSTGTGNSPLHF. As DNA, the CDR3 is TGTGCCAGCAGCACCGGGACAGGGAATTCACCCCTCCACTTT. The gene calls are TRBV6-5 and TRBJ1-6; 9 bases align to TRBD1. This CDR3 region has 14 residues. J lost 7 bases, V lost 6 bases, and 4 bases had no gene match. CDR1 MNHEY and CDR2 SVGAGI come from the germline V gene.

V gene TRBV3-1 (or the pseudogene TRBV3-2) combines with J gene TRBJ2-1; D tentatively reads TRBD1 or TRBD2 (7 bases each). Germline V gene sequence: CDR1 LGHDT, CDR2 YNNKEL (reference sequence). The CDR3 runs to 12 residues. V was clipped by 5 bases and J by 9 bases, with 11 bases between them. The CDR3: CASSDREGEQFF. CDR3 bases: TGTGCCAGCAGCGACAGGGAGGGTGAGCAGTTCTTC.

Only one count was recorded for this clone. The V call is TRBV9, the J call TRBJ2-3, with D unresolved. Trimming took off 4 bases at V and 5 bases at J, with 11 bases between the two ends. The CDR3 covers 13 residues. Per the germline V gene, CDR1 is SGDLS and CDR2 is YYNGEE. The DNA for the CDR3 is TGTGCCAGCAGCCCCGACTTCGGAGATACGCAGTATTTT. Translating it yields CASSPDFGDTQYF.

This chain's CDR3 is CASSLLGGIGIQETQYF. The CDR3 nucleotides read TGCGCCAGCAGCTTGCTCGGCGGGATAGGGATACAAGAGACCCAGTACTTC. The chain has TRBV5-1 and TRBJ2-5; tentatively, D is TRBD2 (6 bases). Per germline, CDR1 SGHRS and CDR2 YFSETQ. The CDR3 covers 17 residues. Trimming removed 1 base from V and 2 bases from J, with 18 bases in between.